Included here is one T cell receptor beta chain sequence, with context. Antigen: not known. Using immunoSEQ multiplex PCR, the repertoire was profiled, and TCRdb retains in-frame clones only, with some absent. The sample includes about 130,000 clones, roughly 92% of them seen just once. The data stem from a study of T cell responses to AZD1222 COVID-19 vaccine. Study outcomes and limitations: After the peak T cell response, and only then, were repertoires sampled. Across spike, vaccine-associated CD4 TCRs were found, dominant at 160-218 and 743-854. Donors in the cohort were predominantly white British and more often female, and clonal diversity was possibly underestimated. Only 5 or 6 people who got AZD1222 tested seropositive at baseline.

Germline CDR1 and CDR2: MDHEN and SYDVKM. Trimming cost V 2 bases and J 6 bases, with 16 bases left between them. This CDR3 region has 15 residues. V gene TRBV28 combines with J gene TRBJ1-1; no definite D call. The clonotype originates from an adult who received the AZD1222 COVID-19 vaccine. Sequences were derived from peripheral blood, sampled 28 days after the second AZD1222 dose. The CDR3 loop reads CASSLPSGGSAEAFF. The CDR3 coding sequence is TGTGCCAGCAGTTTACCGTCCGGTGGTTCGGCTGAAGCTTTCTTT.